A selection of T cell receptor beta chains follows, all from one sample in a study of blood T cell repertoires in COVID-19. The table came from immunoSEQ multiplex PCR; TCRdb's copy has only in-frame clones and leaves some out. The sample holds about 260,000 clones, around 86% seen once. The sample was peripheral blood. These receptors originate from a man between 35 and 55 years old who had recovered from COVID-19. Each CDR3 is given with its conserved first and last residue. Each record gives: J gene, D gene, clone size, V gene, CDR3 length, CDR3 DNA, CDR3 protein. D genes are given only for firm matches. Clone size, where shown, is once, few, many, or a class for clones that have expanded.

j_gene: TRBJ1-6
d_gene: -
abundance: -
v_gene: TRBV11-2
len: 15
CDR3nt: TGTGCCAGCAGCTCCACGGGAGTAATCCCTTCACCCCTCCACTTT
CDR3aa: CASSSTGVIPSPLHF

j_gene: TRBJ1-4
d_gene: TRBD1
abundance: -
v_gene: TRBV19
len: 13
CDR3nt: TGTGCCAGTAGCAGGGGGAAAAACGAAAAACTGTTTTTT
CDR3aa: CASSRGKNEKLFF

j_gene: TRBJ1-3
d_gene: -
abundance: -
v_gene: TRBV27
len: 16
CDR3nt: TGTGCCAGCAGTTTACAAGGAGTCTTCAGTGGAAACACCATATATTTT
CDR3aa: CASSLQGVFSGNTIYF

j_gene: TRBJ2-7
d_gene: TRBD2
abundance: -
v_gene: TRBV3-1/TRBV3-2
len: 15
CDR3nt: TGTGCCAGCAGCCACCTACTAGCGGGCCGATACGAGCAGTACTTC
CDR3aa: CASSHLLAGRYEQYF

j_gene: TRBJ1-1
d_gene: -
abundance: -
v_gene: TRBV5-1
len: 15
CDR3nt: TGCGCCAGCAGCTTGGGGCCAGGGGATAGCACTGAAGTTTTCTTT
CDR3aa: CASSLGPGDSTEVFF

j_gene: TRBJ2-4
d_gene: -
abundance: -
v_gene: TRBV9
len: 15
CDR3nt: TGTGCCAGCAGCACGGAGGGACAGAGTAAAAACATTCAGTACTTC
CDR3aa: CASSTEGQSKNIQYF

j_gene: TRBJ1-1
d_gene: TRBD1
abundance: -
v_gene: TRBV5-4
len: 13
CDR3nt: TGTGCCAGCAGCCGGACAGGGGGAGTCCCTGCTTTCTTT
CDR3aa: CASSRTGGVPAFF

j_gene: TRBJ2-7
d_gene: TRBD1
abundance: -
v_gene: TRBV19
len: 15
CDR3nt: TGTGCCAGTAGTATAGGAGACAGGGTCAGAGGCGAGCAGTACTTC
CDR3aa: CASSIGDRVRGEQYF

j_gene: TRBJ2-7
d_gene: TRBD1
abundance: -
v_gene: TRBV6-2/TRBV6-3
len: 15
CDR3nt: TGTGCCAGCAGTCCCCAGGACAGGGACGCGAGCGAGCAGTACTTC
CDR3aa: CASSPQDRDASEQYF

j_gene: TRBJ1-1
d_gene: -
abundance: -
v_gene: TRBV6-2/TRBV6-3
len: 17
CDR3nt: TGTGCCAGCAGTTACGGGGCGGGGGCCCGGACTCATTCTGAAGCTTTCTTT
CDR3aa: CASSYGAGARTHSEAFF

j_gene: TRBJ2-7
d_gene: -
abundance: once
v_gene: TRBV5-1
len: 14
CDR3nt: TGCGCCAGCAGCCAACAGGGTAGTCGCTACGAGCAGTACTTC
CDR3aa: CASSQQGSRYEQYF

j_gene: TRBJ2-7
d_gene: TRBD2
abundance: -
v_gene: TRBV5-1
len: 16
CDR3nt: TGCGCCAGCAGCTTGGTCGGGACTAGCGGGCATTACGAGCAGTACTTC
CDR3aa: CASSLVGTSGHYEQYF

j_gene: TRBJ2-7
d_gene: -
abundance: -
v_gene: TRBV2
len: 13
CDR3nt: TGTGCCAGCCTTGGGGGGGCGCAGTACGAGCAGTACTTC
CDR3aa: CASLGGAQYEQYF

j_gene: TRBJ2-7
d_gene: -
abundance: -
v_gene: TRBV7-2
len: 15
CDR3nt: TGTGCCAGCAGCCCGACCCCCGACAGACTTTACGAGCAGTACTTC
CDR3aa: CASSPTPDRLYEQYF

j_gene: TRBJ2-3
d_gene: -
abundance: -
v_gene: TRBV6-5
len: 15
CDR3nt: TGTGCCAGCAGCCCGCTTGGCCCCCGCACAGATACGCAGTATTTT
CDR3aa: CASSPLGPRTDTQYF

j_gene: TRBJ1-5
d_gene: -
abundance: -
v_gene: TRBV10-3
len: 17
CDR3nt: TGTGCCATCAGTGGAAGCCTCAATATTGAAGGCAATCAGCCCCAGCATTTT
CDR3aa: CAISGSLNIEGNQPQHF

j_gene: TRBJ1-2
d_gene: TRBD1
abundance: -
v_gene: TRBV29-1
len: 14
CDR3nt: TGCAGCGTTGTCGGACAGGGGGCTCCCTATGGCTACACCTTC
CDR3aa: CSVVGQGAPYGYTF

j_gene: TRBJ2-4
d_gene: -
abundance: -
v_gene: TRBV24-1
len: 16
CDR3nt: TGTGCCACCAGTGACCCTCAGGGGACCGCCAAAAACATTCAGTACTTC
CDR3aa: CATSDPQGTAKNIQYF

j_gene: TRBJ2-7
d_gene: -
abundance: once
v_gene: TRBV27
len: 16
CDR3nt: TGTGCCAGCAGTTTAAGGGGTCGAAGGTCCTCCTACGAGCAGTACTTC
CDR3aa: CASSLRGRRSSYEQYF

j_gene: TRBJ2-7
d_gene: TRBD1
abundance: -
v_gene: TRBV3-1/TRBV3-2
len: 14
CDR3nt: TGTGCCAGCAGCCCACGGGACAGGGTGCCCGAGCAGTACTTC
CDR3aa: CASSPRDRVPEQYF

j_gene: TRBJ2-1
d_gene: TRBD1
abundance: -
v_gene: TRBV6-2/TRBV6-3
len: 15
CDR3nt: TGTGCCAGCAGTTACTCCGGGACAGGGGGAAATGAGCAGTTCTTC
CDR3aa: CASSYSGTGGNEQFF

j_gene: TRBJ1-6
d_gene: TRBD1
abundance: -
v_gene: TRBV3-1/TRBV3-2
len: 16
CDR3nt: TGTGCCAGCAGCCATTTGTCGGGACAGGCCGTTTCACCCCTCCACTTT
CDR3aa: CASSHLSGQAVSPLHF

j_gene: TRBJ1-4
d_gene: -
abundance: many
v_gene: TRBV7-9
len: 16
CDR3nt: TGTGCCAGCAGCCCCCCCAACAGACCAACTAATGAAAAACTGTTTTTT
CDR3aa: CASSPPNRPTNEKLFF

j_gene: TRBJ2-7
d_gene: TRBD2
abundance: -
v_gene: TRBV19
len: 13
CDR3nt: TGTGCCAGTAGCGCGGGGGGGACCTACGAGCAGTACTTC
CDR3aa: CASSAGGTYEQYF

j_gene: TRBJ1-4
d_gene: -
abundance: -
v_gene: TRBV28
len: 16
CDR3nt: TGTGCCAGCGGCTTAAGGAGGATTTCGACTAATGAAAAACTGTTTTTT
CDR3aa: CASGLRRISTNEKLFF

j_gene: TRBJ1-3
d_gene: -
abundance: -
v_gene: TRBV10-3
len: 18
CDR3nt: TGTGCCATCAGTGAGTCGAGGGCAGGGGCCTTCTCTGGAAACACCATATATTTT
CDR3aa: CAISESRAGAFSGNTIYF

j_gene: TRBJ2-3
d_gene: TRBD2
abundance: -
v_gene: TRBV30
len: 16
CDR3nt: TGTGCCTGGAGTAATGGCGGACTAGGCCCCTCCGGTACGCAGTATTTT
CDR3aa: CAWSNGGLGPSGTQYF

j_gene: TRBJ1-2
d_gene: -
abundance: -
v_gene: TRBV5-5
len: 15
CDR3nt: TGTGCCAGCAGCTTGGTTGGTGGCCTCAACTATGGCTACACCTTC
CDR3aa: CASSLVGGLNYGYTF

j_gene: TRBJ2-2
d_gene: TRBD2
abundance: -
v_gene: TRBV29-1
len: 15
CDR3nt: TGCAGCGTTGCCGTGGCGGGAGGGAACACCGGGGAGCTGTTTTTT
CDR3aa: CSVAVAGGNTGELFF

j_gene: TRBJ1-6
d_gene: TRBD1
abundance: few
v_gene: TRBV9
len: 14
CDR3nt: TGTGCCAGCAGCGGGGACAGGAGGGATTCACCCCTCCACTTT
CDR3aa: CASSGDRRDSPLHF

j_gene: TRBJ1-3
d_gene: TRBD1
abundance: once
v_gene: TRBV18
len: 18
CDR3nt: TGTGCCAGCTCACCATTGCCGGGACAGGGTTCCTCTGGAAACACCATATATTTT
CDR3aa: CASSPLPGQGSSGNTIYF

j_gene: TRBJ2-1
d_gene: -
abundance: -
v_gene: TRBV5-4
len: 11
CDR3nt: TGTGCCAGCATGACTTTCAATGAGCAGTTCTTC
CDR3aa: CASMTFNEQFF

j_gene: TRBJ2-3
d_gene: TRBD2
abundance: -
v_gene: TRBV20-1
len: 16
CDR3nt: TGCAGTGCTAGTCGTCTACTAGCGGGAGCTGCAGATACGCAGTATTTT
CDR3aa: CSASRLLAGAADTQYF

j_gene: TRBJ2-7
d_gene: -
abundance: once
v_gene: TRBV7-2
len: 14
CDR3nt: TGTGCCAGCAGCTTCCCTCAGGGCGCCTACGAGCAGTACTTC
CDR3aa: CASSFPQGAYEQYF

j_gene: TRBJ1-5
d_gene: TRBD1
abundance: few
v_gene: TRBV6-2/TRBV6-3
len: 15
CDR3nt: TGTGCCAGCAGTGCACCGGGACAGGTGGATCAGCCCCAGCATTTT
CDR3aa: CASSAPGQVDQPQHF

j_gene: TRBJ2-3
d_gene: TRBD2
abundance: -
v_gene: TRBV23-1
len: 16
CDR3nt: TGCGCCAGCAGTCGTAGGTTCGGCGGGGGGGCAGATACGCAGTATTTT
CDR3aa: CASSRRFGGGADTQYF

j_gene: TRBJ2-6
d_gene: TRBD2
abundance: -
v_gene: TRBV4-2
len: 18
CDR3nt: TGTGCCAGCAGCCTTCGACTAGCGGGGAGTCCTGGGGCCAACGTCCTGACTTTC
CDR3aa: CASSLRLAGSPGANVLTF

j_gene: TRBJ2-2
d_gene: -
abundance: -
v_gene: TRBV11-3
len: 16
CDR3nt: TGTGCCAGCAGCCAGACCCCCAGGGGTGGAACCGGGGAGCTGTTTTTT
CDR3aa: CASSQTPRGGTGELFF

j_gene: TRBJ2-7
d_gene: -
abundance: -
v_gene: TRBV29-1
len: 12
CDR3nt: TGCAGCGCCGCCGGGAGTAGCAACGAGCAGTACTTC
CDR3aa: CSAAGSSNEQYF

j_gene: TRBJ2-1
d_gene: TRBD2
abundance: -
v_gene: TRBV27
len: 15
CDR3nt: TGTGCCAGCAGTAGAAGCGGGGTTAATTACAATGAGCAGTTCTTC
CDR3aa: CASSRSGVNYNEQFF

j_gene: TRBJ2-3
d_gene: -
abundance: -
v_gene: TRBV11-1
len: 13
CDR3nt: TGTGCCAGCAGCCCGGAACTACAAGATACGCAGTATTTT
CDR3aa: CASSPELQDTQYF

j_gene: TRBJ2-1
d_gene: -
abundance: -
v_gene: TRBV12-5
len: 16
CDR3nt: TGTGCTGCCCAAGCCCCCGGGTACGGCCCAAACCATGAGCAGTTCTTC
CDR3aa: CAAQAPGYGPNHEQFF

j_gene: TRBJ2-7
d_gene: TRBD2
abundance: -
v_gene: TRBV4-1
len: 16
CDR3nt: TGCGCCAGCAGCCAGGTAGCGGGAGGCCTCTCCTACGAGCAGTACTTC
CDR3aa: CASSQVAGGLSYEQYF

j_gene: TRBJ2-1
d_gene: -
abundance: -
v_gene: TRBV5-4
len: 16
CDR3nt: TGTGCCAGCAGCTTGCTCTCCCCGGGTAGAGGAGGTGAGCAGTTCTTC
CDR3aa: CASSLLSPGRGGEQFF

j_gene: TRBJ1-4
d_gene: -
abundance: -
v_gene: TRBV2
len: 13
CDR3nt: TGTGCCAGCAGTGAAGCGTCCTCAGGTCCGTGGTTTTTT
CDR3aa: CASSEASSGPWFF

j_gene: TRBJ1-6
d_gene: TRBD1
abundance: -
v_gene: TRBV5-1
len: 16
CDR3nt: TGCGCCAGCAGGGAAGTGGACAGGGGGCAAAGTTCACCCCTCCACTTT
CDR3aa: CASREVDRGQSSPLHF